This TCR beta chain was documented in a study of T cells after yellow fever vaccination. This clonotype was counted only a few times. Its antigen remains unknown. A process of 5'RACE template switching, which added a universal primer site and UMIs, was used to make TCR cDNA. One entry per CDR3 protein, called by TCRdb with MiXCR from the 5' RACE reads. The sample shows hundreds of thousands of distinct CDR3 sequences, roughly 13% of them seen only once. General observations from the study: A small proportion of clonotypes was detected in both the CD4 and CD8 compartments. Bulk-population clonotypes that are abundant could appear as contaminants in FACS-sorted repertoires. Once the booster was given, most primary-vaccination clones reappeared, at just over 95% for CD4 and roughly 90% for CD8.

With 2 bases clipped from V and 7 bases from J, the junction kept 3 bases outside the gene matches. There are 16 residues in the CDR3. Germline V gene lookup returns CDR1 MNHEY and CDR2 SVGEGT. The V call is TRBV6-2 or TRBV6-3, the J call TRBJ2-1, with TRBD2 matching 15 bases. The sample here was PBMCs, taken on the day of the yellow fever booster vaccination. The receptor was derived from a man under 40 who received the YFV17D yellow fever vaccine. The CDR3 sequence: CASSYLGLAGGNEQFF. The CDR3 nucleotides read TGTGCCAGCAGTTACCTCGGACTAGCGGGAGGGAATGAGCAGTTCTTC.